This TCR beta chain is drawn from a study of cytomegalovirus exposure and HLA in healthy donors. Study-level information: The same platform as the roughly 670 first-cohort repertoires was used for the 95 to 150 validation repertoires, a later analysis reported. Broader study findings: In vitro, three CMV-associated chains proved specific for CMV antigens.

This clone occurred a few times. Its antigen remains unidentified. The protocol was immunoSEQ multiplex PCR, while the TCRdb copy is restricted to in-frame clones and leaves out a portion. The data hold about 360,000 clones, with just over 85% observed a single time. V lost 4 bases and J lost 2; bases outside the gene matches: 3. CDR1 and CDR2 from the germline V gene are MGHRA and YSYEKL. The CDR3 is 15 amino acids. The sequence was collected from a woman aged 18-29 years in good health and CMV-seronegative. The specimen was PBMCs. V is TRBV4-1 and J is TRBJ1-5, with 9 positions matching TRBD1. The CDR3 protein is CASSRTGVGNQPQHF. The CDR3 DNA sequence: TGCGCCAGCAGCCGGACAGGGGTTGGCAATCAGCCCCAGCATTTT.